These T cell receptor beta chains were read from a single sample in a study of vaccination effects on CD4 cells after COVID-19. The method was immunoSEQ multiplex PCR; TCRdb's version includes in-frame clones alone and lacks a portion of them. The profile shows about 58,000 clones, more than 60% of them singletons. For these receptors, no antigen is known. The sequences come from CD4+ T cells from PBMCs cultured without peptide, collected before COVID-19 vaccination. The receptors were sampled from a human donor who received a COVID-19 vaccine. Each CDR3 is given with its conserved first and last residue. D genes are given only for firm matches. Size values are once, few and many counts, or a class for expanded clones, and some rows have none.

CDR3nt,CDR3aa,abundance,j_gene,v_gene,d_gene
TGCGCCAGCAGTCGGGGCAGTGAAGAGACCCAGTACTTC,CASSRGSEETQYF,-,TRBJ2-5,TRBV5-1,-
TGCAGCGTTGACGTACTCTCTGGAAACACCATATATTTT,CSVDVLSGNTIYF,once,TRBJ1-3,TRBV29-1,-
TGTGCCAGCAGCGTAGTAGCCGGTCGGGGGAAGGTTGGCAGGGGGCCCGGGGAGCTGTTTTTT,CASSVVAGRGKVGRGPGELFF,-,TRBJ2-2,TRBV9,TRBD1
TGTGCCAGCAGCGTAGTAGCGGGGGCGCCGAGCACCGGGGAGCTGTTTTTT,CASSVVAGAPSTGELFF,-,TRBJ2-2,TRBV9,TRBD2
TGCGCCAGCAGTGAGTCGACCGGCGCTATGGGTGAGCAGTTCTTC,CASSESTGAMGEQFF,-,TRBJ2-1,TRBV10-2,-
TGCGCCAGCAGCCCGACCGGGACTCCGAGCTCCTATAATTCACCCCTCCACTTT,CASSPTGTPSSYNSPLHF,-,TRBJ1-6,TRBV4-1,-
TGTGCCAGCAGCCCCGGCCCGGGAGGCAATCAGCCCCAGCATTTT,CASSPGPGGNQPQHF,-,TRBJ1-5,TRBV7-6,-
TGTGCCAGCAGCGTAAGGAGCGGGGGGGCTAGCACAGATACGCAGTATTTT,CASSVRSGGASTDTQYF,-,TRBJ2-3,TRBV9,TRBD2
TGTGCCAGCAGTTACACCTTCGGACAGAAACATGAAAAACTGTTTTTT,CASSYTFGQKHEKLFF,-,TRBJ1-4,TRBV6-5,-
TGTGCCAGCAGCCGAGCCGACAGTCAAGAGACCCAGTACTTC,CASSRADSQETQYF,-,TRBJ2-5,TRBV3-1/TRBV3-2,-
TGCGCCAGCAGCTTTTCAGGGAACACTGAAGCTTTCTTT,CASSFSGNTEAFF,-,TRBJ1-1,TRBV5-1,-
TGTGCCAGCAGCCGGGGGGCTAGCGGTTTGATGGAGACCCAGTACTTC,CASSRGASGLMETQYF,-,TRBJ2-5,TRBV7-2,-
TGTGCCAGCAGCTTAGAACGGCAGGGATGGACTGAAGCTTTCTTT,CASSLERQGWTEAFF,few,TRBJ1-1,TRBV7-9,-
TGTGCCAGCAGCACGTCAATGGACAGGGCCCCAGATACGCAGTATTTT,CASSTSMDRAPDTQYF,-,TRBJ2-3,TRBV21-1,-
TGTGCCAGCAGCTGGGATAATCAGCCCCAGCATTTT,CASSWDNQPQHF,-,TRBJ1-5,TRBV7-2,-
TGTGCCAGCAGCCCCGGGACTACTTCAATCGGGGAGCTGTTTTTT,CASSPGTTSIGELFF,-,TRBJ2-2,TRBV9,TRBD2
TGTGCCAGCAGCCCCAGGGTTGAGACTGAAGCTTTCTTT,CASSPRVETEAFF,-,TRBJ1-1,TRBV7-3,-
TGTGCCAGCAGATGGACAGGTACTAATGAAAAACTGTTTTTT,CASRWTGTNEKLFF,-,TRBJ1-4,TRBV6-5,TRBD1
TGTGCCAGCAGCCAAGATTGGGGACAGTTGAACACTGAAGCTTTCTTT,CASSQDWGQLNTEAFF,-,TRBJ1-1,TRBV3-1/TRBV3-2,TRBD1
TGTGCCAGCAGGCAGGGAGGGCTGAGAGCTTTCTTT,CASRQGGLRAFF,-,TRBJ1-1,TRBV12-3/TRBV12-4,-
TGTGCCTGGAAGGGCCAGGGGGTTTCACCCCTCCACTTT,CAWKGQGVSPLHF,-,TRBJ1-6,TRBV30,TRBD1
TGTGCCAGCAGCGTAGCTGGTGGAACAGTAAATGAAAAACTGTTTTTT,CASSVAGGTVNEKLFF,-,TRBJ1-4,TRBV9,-
TGCGCCAGCAGCCAAAGCCCCTATACCGGGACAGGGAATGGAAACACCATATATTTT,CASSQSPYTGTGNGNTIYF,-,TRBJ1-3,TRBV4-1,TRBD1
TGTGCCAGCAGCTTTGGTTTGTGGCAGGGCTATGGCTACACCTTC,CASSFGLWQGYGYTF,few,TRBJ1-2,TRBV7-9,-
TGCGCCAGCAGCCAAGAGGGGACAGAGAACACTGAAGCTTTCTTT,CASSQEGTENTEAFF,-,TRBJ1-1,TRBV4-1,TRBD1
TGTGCCAGCAGCCCCTCCCTGGGGGAGACTGAAGCTTTCTTT,CASSPSLGETEAFF,-,TRBJ1-1,TRBV9,-
TGTGCCAGCAGTTACGCATCGGGACGGCCCAATCAGCCCCAGCATTTT,CASSYASGRPNQPQHF,-,TRBJ1-5,TRBV6-6,-
TGTGCCAGCAGTTACTCGCCACGGGGGCAAGAGACCCAGTACTTC,CASSYSPRGQETQYF,-,TRBJ2-5,TRBV6-5,-
TGTGCCAGCAGCTTACGACTAGCGGGGGAGAAACGGGGTGAGACCCAGTACTTC,CASSLRLAGEKRGETQYF,-,TRBJ2-5,TRBV7-8,TRBD2